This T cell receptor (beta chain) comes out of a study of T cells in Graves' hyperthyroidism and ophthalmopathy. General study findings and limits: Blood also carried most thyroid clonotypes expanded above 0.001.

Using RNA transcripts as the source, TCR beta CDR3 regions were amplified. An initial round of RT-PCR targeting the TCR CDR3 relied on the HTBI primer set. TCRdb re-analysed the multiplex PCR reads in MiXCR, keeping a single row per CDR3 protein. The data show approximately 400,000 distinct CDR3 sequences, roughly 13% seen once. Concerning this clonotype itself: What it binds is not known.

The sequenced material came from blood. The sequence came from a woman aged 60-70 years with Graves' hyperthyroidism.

As DNA, the CDR3 is TGTGCCAGCAGAAGGGGGGGACAGGGGGCAGGCGAGCAGTACTTC. Its translation: CASRRGGQGAGEQYF. The chain couples TRBV11-3 to TRBJ2-7, with TRBD1 matching over 12 bases. CDR1 SGHNT and CDR2 YENEEA come from the germline V gene. V trimming: 6 bases; J trimming: 6 bases; junction bases outside the gene matches: 9. The CDR3 is made up of 15 amino acids. The full variable domain, completed using reference TRBV11-3 and TRBJ2-7, is EAGVVQSPRYKIIEKKQPVAFWCNPISGHNTLYWYLQNLGQGPELLIRYENEEAVDDSQLPKDRFSAERLKGVDSTLKIQPAELGDSAVYLCASRRGGQGAGEQYFGPGTRLTVT.